This TCR beta chain was observed in a study of beta chain features in type 1 diabetes. V lost 8 bases and J lost 5; bases outside the gene matches: 3. Germline values: CDR1 MGHDK, CDR2 SYGVNS. The CDR3 covers 14 residues. The entirety of the isolated RNA underwent reverse transcription, so expressed TCRB transcripts were sequenced. Sequencing used immunoSEQ multiplex PCR; TCRdb keeps in-frame clones, though not all of them. Here the sample spans roughly 610,000 clones, around 15% being singletons. This chain joins TRBV25-1 and TRBJ2-3, with TRBD2 matching over 14 bases. The source of this sequence is a man aged 18 to 35 in good health. Sequenced: naive CD4+ T cells from blood. Written as DNA, the CDR3 is TGTGCCAGCGGACTAGCGGGAGGAGGAGATACGCAGTATTTT. Its protein is CASGLAGGGDTQYF.